The rows below give T cell receptor beta chains drawn from one sample of a study of T and B cells in COVID-19 patients. TCRdb used MiXCR to reprocess the multiplex PCR reads, holding one entry per CDR3 protein. In the table there are about 8,000 distinct CDR3 sequences, approximately 26% of which are singletons. Sample: blood. The origin of the receptors is a human donor with active COVID-19. CDR3s include the opening cysteine and the closing phenylalanine or tryptophan. D genes are given only for firm matches.

>TRBD2|TRBV7-2|TRBJ2-1
CASPLGGAGVVNEQFF
>TRBD2|TRBV15|TRBJ2-3
CATSRERGGTDTQYF
>TRBD2|TRBV4-3|TRBJ2-3
CASSQELAGGPDTQYF
>NA|TRBV30|TRBJ1-2
CAWSGHSNYGYTF
>NA|TRBV27|TRBJ1-6
CASSRNNSPLHF
>NA|TRBV6-5|TRBJ1-6
CASSLTAYNSPLHF
>NA|TRBV5-1|TRBJ2-5
CASSSLSSETQYF
>NA|TRBV12-3/TRBV12-4|TRBJ2-5
CASSLQGHRGETQYF
>NA|TRBV6-5|TRBJ1-1
CASSYSVPNTEAFF
>NA|TRBV18|TRBJ1-6
CASSPADYNSPLHF
>TRBD2|TRBV29-1|TRBJ2-1
CSARTSGVNEQFF
>TRBD1|TRBV18|TRBJ2-2
CASSPDQQGIGELFF
>NA|TRBV12-3/TRBV12-4|TRBJ2-1
CASSLAGNGEQFF
>TRBD2|TRBV6-1|TRBJ2-7
CASSEARLAGVIYEQYF
>TRBD1|TRBV19|TRBJ2-7
CASSGTGAYEQYF
>TRBD1|TRBV6-5|TRBJ1-1
CASSYSTRDRGQDTEAFF
>NA|TRBV19|TRBJ2-7
CASSIALGVSYEQYF
>TRBD2|TRBV29-1|TRBJ2-5
CSVEDPLAGAGETQYF
>TRBD2|TRBV19|TRBJ2-3
CASSMGGIGTDTQYF
>NA|TRBV30|TRBJ1-5
CAWSGQGRRDQPQHF
>TRBD1|TRBV6-2/TRBV6-3|TRBJ2-1
CASSGTGGSYNEQFF
>NA|TRBV6-2/TRBV6-3|TRBJ1-5
CASSPSFSNQPQHF
>NA|TRBV20-1|TRBJ2-5
CSAKGPSKTQYF
>NA|TRBV19|TRBJ2-6
CASSIWGAGANVLTF
>NA|TRBV12-3/TRBV12-4|TRBJ2-1
CASSGDTSYEQFF
>TRBD1|TRBV6-1|TRBJ2-7
CASSLGDRVPYEQYF
>NA|TRBV19|TRBJ1-2
CASSITGGYGYTF
>NA|TRBV7-6|TRBJ2-7
CASSLEASWEQYF
>TRBD1|TRBV10-3|TRBJ1-1
CAISATGSVEAFF
>NA|TRBV7-9|TRBJ2-1
CASSLFTPVRNEQFF
>NA|TRBV27|TRBJ1-2
CASTPLAGGREGYTF
>TRBD1|TRBV27|TRBJ1-6
CASRDPRETGGYNSPLHF
>NA|TRBV5-6|TRBJ1-1
CASSLSGKAFF
>TRBD1|TRBV19|TRBJ2-1
CASSIDGTGGKNEQFF
>NA|TRBV6-2/TRBV6-3|TRBJ2-2
CASSYNTGELFF
>NA|TRBV13|TRBJ2-2
CASSNYAGELFF
>TRBD2|TRBV6-6|TRBJ2-1
CASRTSGGAAFF
>NA|TRBV6-1|TRBJ2-5
CASSAKRQETQYF
>NA|TRBV19|TRBJ1-2
CASSPGANYGYTF
>NA|TRBV6-5|TRBJ1-2
CASTRGAPNYGYTF
>NA|TRBV11-1|TRBJ2-5
CASSLAAWDQRTQYF
>NA|TRBV20-1|TRBJ2-6
CSARESLRGLPGANVLTF
>NA|TRBV11-1|TRBJ2-7
CASSRTGNYEQYF
>NA|TRBV19|TRBJ2-2
CASSTRFPNTGELFF
>TRBD2|TRBV15|TRBJ2-5
CATSDYKRGMETQYF
>NA|TRBV11-2|TRBJ2-1
CASSSRAGARNEQFF
>NA|TRBV12-3/TRBV12-4|TRBJ1-6
CASSLGGWSPLHF
>TRBD2|TRBV19|TRBJ2-1
CASSIEAGGRSYNEQFF
>NA|TRBV20-1|TRBJ1-4
CSAFGQFEKLFF
>TRBD2|TRBV24-1|TRBJ2-1
CATSAAGEGTHNEQFF
>NA|TRBV5-6|TRBJ2-1
CASSLLSIANEQFF
>TRBD2|TRBV6-4|TRBJ2-1
CASSDRSGGAHEQFF
>TRBD2|TRBV13|TRBJ2-5
CASSLGPSGQETQYF
>NA|TRBV6-4|TRBJ2-3
CASSDGGTDTDTQYF
>TRBD1|TRBV5-4|TRBJ2-5
CASSQRTGGVETQYF
>TRBD2|TRBV5-6|TRBJ2-7
CASWGGPSGEPYEQYF
>NA|TRBV19|TRBJ1-1
CASIGRDGWTEAFF